Sequencing of this TCR beta chain was carried out in a study of Ad26.COV2.S vaccination and SARS-CoV-2 variants. Study overall: Intramuscularly, Ad26.COV2.S was given either once or twice, 56 days apart.

J lost 0 bases, V lost 4 bases, and 2 bases had no gene match. CDR3 size: 15 residues. Germline CDR1 is ENHRY and CDR2 is SYGVKD. TCRdb's table, derived via immunoSEQ multiplex PCR, lists solely in-frame clones and lacks some. Of some 390,000 clones listed, around 89% are singletons. This sample's treatment: roughly 20 received Ad26.COV2.S at low or high dose, single or two shots; about five received placebo; per-sample allocation not given. Sampling occurred on day 63 after the first vaccine or placebo injection. Wuhan-strain SARS-CoV-2 spike was expressed by the Ad26 vector that made up the vaccine.

The material was peripheral blood, obtained in a trial of Ad26.COV2.S vaccine versus placebo. This clonotype originated in a person aged 18-65 years who received the Ad26.COV2.S COVID-19 vaccine or a placebo. The chain employs TRBV10-3 and TRBJ1-3; 8 bases line up with TRBD1. CDR3 nucleotide sequence: TGTGCCATCAGTGCGGGACAGGTCTCTGGAAACACCATATATTTT. Residues: CAISAGQVSGNTIYF.